Each of the 2 T cell receptor beta chains below was sequenced from the same sample in a study of blood T cell repertoires in COVID-19. Sequencing was performed with immunoSEQ multiplex PCR; in TCRdb, only in-frame clones are kept and a portion is missing. The sample lists approximately 24,000 clones, approximately 92% occurring once. The sample comprised peripheral blood. The receptor set was obtained from a human donor in a cohort sampled during active COVID-19.

This chain uses TRBV27 with TRBJ2-3; D remains ambiguous. The CDR3 is 13 amino acids. The V end lost 5 bases, the J end lost 5 bases, and 11 bases lay between the germline ends. The germline CDR1 and CDR2 sequences are MNHEY and SMNVEV (reference sequence). The DNA of the CDR3 is TGTGCCAGCAGTACCACGAATAGAGATACGCAGTATTTT. Protein product: CASSTTNRDTQYF.

The chain carries TRBV2 and TRBJ1-5; D is perhaps TRBD1 (6 bases). Trimming shortened V by 5 bases and J by 4 bases, and 9 bases separated the two germline ends. Germline V gene sequence: CDR1 SNHLY, CDR2 FYNNEI. The CDR3 sequence is 13 residues long. The CDR3 loop reads CASSRQVNQPQHF. The CDR3 DNA sequence: TGTGCCAGCAGTCGACAGGTAAATCAGCCCCAGCATTTT.